This T cell receptor beta chain was found in a study of T cell responses to AZD1222 COVID-19 vaccine. Overall study: The study pooled second doses at about 4 or about 12 weeks.

The CDR3 runs 15 residues. J lost 3 bases, V lost 3 bases, and 4 bases had no gene match. Germline V CDR1 and CDR2: LNHDA, SQIVND (reference sequence). Using immunoSEQ multiplex PCR, the repertoire was profiled, and TCRdb retains in-frame clones only, with some absent. The sample includes approximately 190,000 clones, approximately 91% seen only once; the top ten take approximately 0.98%. In the case of this clone: Its specificity is not known.

Notes on the study in general: White British donors predominated, females outnumbered males, and clonal diversity was possibly underestimated. Spike-spanning, vaccine-associated CD4 TCRs were dominant at 160-218 and 743-854. In the spike-specific TCR repertoire, nearly half reportedly target unmutated variant regions.

This sequence joins TRBV19 and TRBJ2-1, with TRBD2 matching 8 bases. Sequenced here: peripheral blood, sampled on day 0 of AZD1222 vaccination. The sequence was obtained from an adult in good health. The CDR3 nucleotides are TGTGCCAGTAGTATTGGCGGGGGGATCTACAATGAGCAGTTCTTC. It translates to CASSIGGGIYNEQFF.